This T cell receptor beta chain was recorded in a study of blood T cell repertoires in COVID-19. Repertoires were generated with immunoSEQ multiplex PCR, while TCRdb's copy carries only in-frame clones and drops some. The repertoire includes about 150,000 clones, roughly nine tenths of them detected once, and about 16% sits in the top ten. CDR3 size: 16 residues. Germline V gene lookup returns CDR1 MGHRA and CDR2 YSYEKL. The chain employs TRBV4-1 and TRBJ1-5; 8 bases line up with TRBD1. The better agreement between TRBJ2-3 and the DNA end casts doubt on the J call. This TCR was sampled from a woman aged 40 to 49 with acute or convalescent COVID-19. The sample consisted of peripheral blood. CDR3 DNA: TGCGCCAGCAGCCAGTCAGGGGGCGCGGGCAATCAGCCCCAGTATTTT. It codes for CASSQSGGAGNQPQYF.